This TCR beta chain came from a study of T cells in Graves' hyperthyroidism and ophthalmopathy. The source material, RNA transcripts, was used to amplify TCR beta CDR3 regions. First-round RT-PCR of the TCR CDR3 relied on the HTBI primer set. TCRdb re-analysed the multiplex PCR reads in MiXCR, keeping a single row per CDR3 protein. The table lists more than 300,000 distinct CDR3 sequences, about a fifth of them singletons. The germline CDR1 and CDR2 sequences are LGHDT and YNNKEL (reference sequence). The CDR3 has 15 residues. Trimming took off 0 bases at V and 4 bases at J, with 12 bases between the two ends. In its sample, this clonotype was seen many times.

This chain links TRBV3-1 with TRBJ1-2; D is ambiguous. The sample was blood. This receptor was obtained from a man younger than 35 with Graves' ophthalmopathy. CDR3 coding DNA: TGTGCCAGCAGCCAAGATTTCGGGGTTGCCTATGGCTACACCTTC. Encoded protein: CASSQDFGVAYGYTF.